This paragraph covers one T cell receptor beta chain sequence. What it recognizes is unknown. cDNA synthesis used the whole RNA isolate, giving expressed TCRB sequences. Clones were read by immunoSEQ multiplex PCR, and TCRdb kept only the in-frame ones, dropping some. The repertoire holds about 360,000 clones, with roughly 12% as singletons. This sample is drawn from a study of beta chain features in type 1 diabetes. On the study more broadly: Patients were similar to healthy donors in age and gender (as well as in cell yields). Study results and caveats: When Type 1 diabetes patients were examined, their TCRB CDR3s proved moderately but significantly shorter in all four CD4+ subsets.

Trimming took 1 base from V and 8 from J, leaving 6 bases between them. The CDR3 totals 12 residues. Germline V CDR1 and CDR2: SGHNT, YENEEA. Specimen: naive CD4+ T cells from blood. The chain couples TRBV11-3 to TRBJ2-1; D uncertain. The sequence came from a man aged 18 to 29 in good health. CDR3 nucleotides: TGTGCCAGCAGCTTAGTCTCGGATGAGCAGTTCTTC. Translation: CASSLVSDEQFF.